This entry is about one T cell receptor beta chain. This record belongs to a study of blood T cell repertoires in COVID-19. Germline CDR1 is SEHNR and CDR2 is FQNEAQ (reference sequence). The CDR3 spans 15 residues. The germline V and J ends were trimmed by 5 bases and 0 bases, with 11 bases remaining between them. Produced via immunoSEQ multiplex PCR; TCRdb's table is partial and in-frame only. This table has 250,000 to 350,000 clones, about 88% appearing once. The sequenced material came from PBMCs or T cells enriched from blood (not recorded which). The chain joins TRBV7-9 to TRBJ1-5, with D perhaps TRBD1 (6 bases). The source of this sequence is a man in his 60s who had recovered from COVID-19. The CDR3 DNA follows: TGTGCCAGCAGCGACGGACAGTATAGCAATCAGCCCCAGCATTTT. Its translation: CASSDGQYSNQPQHF.